The entry below gives a single T cell receptor (beta chain) sequence along with its context. Its antigen is unknown. The data were obtained in a study of neurological immune-mediated disorders. The team produced cDNA through 5'RACE using 10-nucleotide random UMIs. From 15-18 subjects, each sequencing run yielded over 170 million TCR-beta sequences. TCRdb analysed the 5' RACE reads with MiXCR anew, one entry per CDR3 protein. Of approximately 50,000 distinct CDR3 sequences in the sample, 9% to 12% were seen once. Germline V gene sequence: CDR1 MNHEY, CDR2 SVGAGI. Trimming removed 6 bases from V and 3 bases from J, with 17 bases in between. This CDR3 comprises 16 residues. The unsorted libraries were prepared from 2 million PBMCs (stored at -80 C). Notes on the study in general: The absence of shared CDR3 amino acid sequences among expanded clones across subjects suggests private repertoires in all groups.

This chain connects TRBV6-5 to TRBJ2-2, with D possibly TRBD1 on 6 matching bases. This clonotype was obtained from a man aged 70-80 years with HTLV-1-associated myelopathy (HAM/TSP). The sample taken for sequencing was PBMCs. The CDR3 protein is CASSRNRVLDTGELFF. The CDR3 coding sequence is TGTGCCAGCAGCCGCAACAGGGTACTGGACACCGGGGAGCTGTTTTTT.